The 19 T cell receptor beta chains below come from one sample, sequenced in a study of siplizumab effects on memory and regulatory T cells. For these receptors, no antigen is known. TCRdb keeps only in-frame clones here, not all; method: immunoSEQ multiplex PCR. The profile covers about 10,000 clones, with just over 45% appearing a single time and around a fifth taken by the ten largest. Cells from the mixed lymphocyte reaction were cocultured for over five days at 37°C. Sample: CFSE-low (dividing) CD4+ T cells sorted from an allogeneic mixed lymphocyte reaction. These receptors were obtained from a human donor in good health; the cells came from an allogeneic mixed lymphocyte reaction.

This clone was counted only a few times. The chain uses TRBV28 and TRBJ2-1; D is unresolved. V was pared by 7 bases and J by 2 bases, with 15 bases between. The CDR3 has 15 amino acids. Germline values: CDR1 MDHEN, CDR2 SYDVKM. CDR3 sequence: CASTPDSRTYNEQFF. The CDR3 nucleotides are TGTGCCAGCACTCCAGATTCCCGGACCTACAATGAGCAGTTCTTC.

A few counts support this clone. The chain employs TRBV25-1 and TRBJ2-7; weak D call: TRBD2 (6 bases). The CDR3 consists of 12 residues. Germline V gives CDR1 MGHDK, CDR2 SYGVNS. The V gene lost 3 bases and the J gene lost 3 bases, with 6 bases spanning the gap. DNA of the CDR3: TGTGCCAGCAGTGAGACTAGCTACGAGCAGTACTTC. This sequence encodes CASSETSYEQYF.

V usage is TRBV28 and J usage is TRBJ2-5; 12 positions agree with TRBD1. CDR3 length: 15 amino acids. V lost 3 bases to trimming and J lost 5 bases; unmatched junction nucleotides: 4. The germline V gene encodes CDR1 MDHEN and CDR2 SYDVKM. The CDR3, as DNA: TGTGCCAGCAGTTTGCTGGGACAGGGGGCCGAGACCCAGTACTTC. This codes for CASSLLGQGAETQYF.

A few counts support this clone. The V gene is TRBV7-9, the J gene TRBJ2-5; 12 bases fit TRBD2. The CDR3 covers 14 residues. Trimming removed 1 base from V and 14 bases from J; junction bases left unmatched: 8. CDR1 is SEHNR and CDR2 is FQNEAQ in the germline V gene (reference sequence). CDR3 loop: CASSLESRTSGIYF. The CDR3 nucleotides are TGTGCCAGCAGCTTAGAGTCCCGGACTAGCGGGATTTACTTC.

The V call is TRBV7-8, the J call TRBJ2-2; D possibly corresponds to TRBD2 (5 bases). This CDR3 has 15 residues. V lost 6 bases and J 4 bases, leaving 15 bases between the germline ends. Per the germline V gene, CDR1 is SGHVS and CDR2 is FQNEAQ. CDR3 sequence: CASREGRAFTGELFF. Written as DNA, the CDR3 is TGTGCCAGCAGAGAGGGTAGGGCCTTCACCGGGGAGCTGTTTTTT. Filled out from reference TRBV7-8 and TRBJ2-2, the complete variable domain reads GAGVSQSPRYKVAKRGQDVALRCDPISGHVSLFWYQQALGQGPEFLTYFQNEAQLDKSGLPSDRFFAERPEGSVSTLKIQRTQQEDSAVYLCASREGRAFTGELFFGEGSRLTVL.

V is TRBV29-1 and J is TRBJ2-4; 8 bases match TRBD1. The V segment lost 4 bases and the J segment 0 bases; nucleotides outside the gene matches: 8. The CDR3 consists of 16 residues. Germline V gene lookup returns CDR1 SQVTM and CDR2 ANQGSEA. CDR3 nucleotide sequence: TGCAGCGTTGGGCGAGGACAGGGAGAAGCCAAAAACATTCAGTACTTC. It encodes CSVGRGQGEAKNIQYF. Variable domain in full (rest from reference TRBV29-1 and TRBJ2-4): SAVISQKPSRDICQRGTSLTIQCQVDSQVTMMFWYRQQPGQSLTLIATANQGSEATYESGFVIDKFPISRPNLTFSTLTVSNMSPEDSSIYLCSVGRGQGEAKNIQYFGAGTRLSVL.

The rearrangement joins TRBV2 to TRBJ1-5; 9 bases fit TRBD1. Germline lookup yields CDR1 SNHLY and CDR2 FYNNEI. Trimming at V came to 7 bases and at J to 7 bases, leaving 2 bases not matched to a gene. The CDR3 is 12 amino acids. DNA of the CDR3: TGTGCCAGCAACAGGGGGCGGCAGCCCCAGCATTTT. Residues: CASNRGRQPQHF.

This chain uses TRBV10-1 with TRBJ2-1, with 7 bases aligning to TRBD2. CDR3 length: 17 residues. Per germline, CDR1 WNHNN and CDR2 SYGVQD (reference sequence). The ends lost 5 bases at V and 5 bases at J; junction bases unmatched: 15. For the CDR3, the DNA is TGCGCCAGCAGTAACCAGAGACCGGGAGGTGGGGACAATGAGCAGTTCTTC. Protein product: CASSNQRPGGGDNEQFF.

This clone was counted once. The rearrangement uses TRBV19 and TRBJ2-1, with 11 bases identical to TRBD2. Trimming cost V 7 bases and J 7 bases; bases outside gene matches: 15. The CDR3 runs 17 residues. Germline values: CDR1 LNHDA, CDR2 SQIVND (reference sequence). CDR3: CASTAAYLAGGGNEQFF. CDR3 sequence (DNA): TGTGCCAGTACCGCCGCCTACCTAGCGGGAGGAGGTAATGAGCAGTTCTTC. The variable domain in full, with the rest retrieved from reference TRBV19 and TRBJ2-1, is DGGITQSPKYLFRKEGQNVTLSCEQNLNHDAMYWYRQDPGQGLRLIYYSQIVNDFQKGDIAEGYSVSREKKESFPLTVTSAQKNPTAFYLCASTAAYLAGGGNEQFFGPGTRLTVL.

This chain joins TRBV6-1 and TRBJ2-7, with 8 bases aligning to TRBD1. The V gene's germline CDR1 is MNHNS and CDR2 SASEGT. With 8 bases clipped from V and 3 bases from J, the junction kept 12 bases outside the gene matches. The CDR3 extends over 15 amino acids. The DNA for the CDR3 is TGTGCCAGCGAAACTGGACAGGGTTTCTACTACGAGCAGTACTTC. Its protein is CASETGQGFYYEQYF.

The chain joins TRBV5-1 to TRBJ1-4; tentative D call: TRBD1 (6 bases). The V end was cut by 4 bases, the J end by 3 bases, with 10 bases between. Looked up from germline, CDR1 is SGHRS and CDR2 is YFSETQ. The CDR3 has 14 amino acids. The CDR3 DNA reads TGCGCCAGCAGCATACAGGGTGCTAATGAAAAACTGTTTTTT. This codes for CASSIQGANEKLFF.

This clone has just a few counts. The CDR3 loop is CASSLVGQGIVHEQYF. The DNA of the CDR3 is TGTGCCAGCAGCTTGGTAGGGCAGGGGATTGTTCACGAGCAGTACTTC. The chain has TRBV5-6 and TRBJ2-7; the D gene is possibly TRBD1 (6 bases). V was shortened by 0 bases and J by 5 bases, with 18 bases between the two germline ends. The germline CDR1 and CDR2 sequences are SGHDT and YYEEEE. CDR3 size: 16 residues.

V usage is TRBV28 and J usage is TRBJ2-3; D is uncertain. The germline gives CDR1 MDHEN, CDR2 SYDVKM. The CDR3 is 13 amino acids. Trimming left V 3 bases short and J 5 bases short, with 9 bases between. In DNA, the CDR3 is TGTGCCAGCAGTTTGGTGAGTCAAGATACGCAGTATTTT. This sequence encodes CASSLVSQDTQYF.

The rearrangement uses TRBV11-2 and TRBJ2-1; the D is unclear. V was cut by 5 bases and J by 9 bases, with 14 bases left in between. The length of the CDR3 is 13 residues. Germline CDR1 and CDR2: SGHAT and FQNNGV. CDR3: CASSQYHKTEQFF. CDR3 in DNA: TGTGCCAGCAGCCAATACCATAAGACTGAGCAGTTCTTC.

The genes are TRBV7-2 and TRBJ1-5; D is ambiguous. Trimming removed 5 bases at V and 7 bases at J, with 9 bases between. Per the germline V gene, CDR1 is SGHTA and CDR2 is FQGNSA. CDR3 length: 12 amino acids. The CDR3 loop reads CASSPSEQPQHF. The DNA of the CDR3 is TGTGCCAGCAGCCCTTCTGAGCAGCCCCAGCATTTT. Filled out from reference TRBV7-2 and TRBJ1-5, the complete variable domain reads GAGVSQSPSNKVTEKGKDVELRCDPISGHTALYWYRQSLGQGLEFLIYFQGNSAPDKSGLPSDRFSAERTGGSVSTLTIQRTQQEDSAVYLCASSPSEQPQHFGDGTRLSIL.

This CDR3 is CASSPPWGGEDYEQYF. CDR3 DNA: TGTGCCAGCAGTCCGCCCTGGGGCGGAGAAGACTACGAGCAGTACTTC. The V call is TRBV28, the J call TRBJ2-7; D may be TRBD1 (5 bases). Germline lookup yields CDR1 MDHEN and CDR2 SYDVKM. This CDR3 contains 16 residues. V lost 5 bases to trimming and J lost 3 bases, with 20 bases between them.

This clone was counted a few times. This chain connects TRBV5-1 to TRBJ1-1; D is unresolved. Trimming took 2 bases from V and 1 from J, leaving 12 bases between them. This CDR3 spans 15 amino acids. In germline, CDR1 is SGHRS, CDR2 YFSETQ. DNA for the CDR3: TGCGCCAGCAGCTTTTACTTGACACAGAACACTGAAGCTTTCTTT. This gives the protein CASSFYLTQNTEAFF. Drawing the rest from reference TRBV5-1 and TRBJ1-1, the complete variable domain is KAGVTQTPRYLIKTRGQQVTLSCSPISGHRSVSWYQQTPGQGLQFLFEYFSETQRNKGNFPGRFSGRQFSNSRSEMNVSTLELGDSALYLCASSFYLTQNTEAFFGQGTRLTVV.

The rearrangement uses TRBV19 and TRBJ1-5, with unresolved D. The germline gives CDR1 LNHDA, CDR2 SQIVND (reference sequence). CDR3 length equals 13 residues. V lost 5 bases and J lost 9, with 14 bases in between. CDR3 in amino acids: CASSWTESRPQHF. CDR3 nucleotide sequence: TGTGCCAGTAGTTGGACGGAGAGTCGGCCCCAGCATTTT. Drawing the rest from reference TRBV19 and TRBJ1-5, the complete variable domain is DGGITQSPKYLFRKEGQNVTLSCEQNLNHDAMYWYRQDPGQGLRLIYYSQIVNDFQKGDIAEGYSVSREKKESFPLTVTSAQKNPTAFYLCASSWTESRPQHFGDGTRLSIL.

The chain joins TRBV6-5 to TRBJ1-6; no definite D call. The CDR3 extends over 16 amino acids. Germline V lookup: CDR1 MNHEY, CDR2 SVGAGI. V lost 0 bases and J lost 5, with 11 bases in between. DNA of the CDR3: TGTGCCAGCAGTTACTCGGTTCTCGGAAATAATTCACCCCTCCACTTT. Translated: CASSYSVLGNNSPLHF.